This passage covers 10 T cell receptor beta chains from one sample sequenced in a study of long-term antiretroviral therapy in people with HIV (dated 2022 in TCRdb). Sequencing of the TRB variable region was done with the immunoSEQ hsTCRB v3.0 assay at survey level resolution. TCRdb mirrors the immuneACCESS table, restricted to in-frame sequences. Some clones are absent from its copies; in checked studies, under half trace to an unresolved V gene, and the reason for the others is unknown. This sample holds more than 25,000 clones; 70% to 90% were observed only once. The ten largest clones capture approximately 9% of the sample. Here the sequenced sample was unsorted PBMCs, taken 3 years after starting antiretroviral therapy. Receptors originate from a man in his forties with HIV.

This clone was recorded once. The rearrangement links TRBV6-1 to TRBJ1-2; the D is unclear. Germline-derived CDR1 and CDR2 are MNHNS and SASEGT. V was pared by 2 bases and J by 6 bases, with 4 bases between. This CDR3 comprises 11 residues. The CDR3 sequence: CASSELNGYTF. CDR3 nucleotides: TGTGCCAGCAGTGAATTAAATGGCTACACCTTC.

In DNA form, the CDR3 reads TGTGCCAGCAGTTATACCACAGATACGCAGTATTTT. Its protein product is CASSYTTDTQYF. The chain is built from TRBV5-4 and TRBJ2-3, with unresolved D. The length of the CDR3 is 12 residues. V was cut by 5 bases and J by 2 bases, with 6 bases left in between. Germline assignment: CDR1 SGHNT and CDR2 YYREEE (reference sequence). The entire variable domain, with the rest obtained from reference TRBV5-4 and TRBJ2-3, is as follows: ETGVTQSPTHLIKTRGQQVTLRCSSQSGHNTVSWYQQALGQGPQFIFQYYREEENGRGNFPPRFSGLQFPNYSSELNVNALELDDSALYLCASSYTTDTQYFGPGTRLTVL.

V usage is TRBV18 and J usage is TRBJ1-1, with 12 bases lining up with TRBD1. This CDR3 region has 17 residues. The junction had 6 bases not matched to a gene; V was cut back by 3 bases and J by 1 base. CDR1 KGHSH and CDR2 LQKENI come from the germline V gene. CDR3 residues: CASSPKGQGAGNTEAFF. The CDR3 DNA reads TGTGCCAGCTCACCTAAGGGACAGGGGGCAGGGAACACTGAAGCTTTCTTT.

This chain links TRBV6-5 with TRBJ2-2; TRBD1 might be the D (6 bases). The CDR3 is made up of 15 amino acids. V lost 6 bases and J lost 6, with 17 bases in between. CDR1 is MNHEY and CDR2 is SVGAGI in the germline V gene. This CDR3 reads CASSPDRLRPGELFF. DNA of the CDR3: TGTGCCAGCAGCCCGGACAGACTACGACCCGGGGAGCTGTTTTTT.

This clone was found once. The gene calls are TRBV15 and TRBJ2-3; D is unclear. The germline gives CDR1 LNHNV, CDR2 YYDKDF (reference sequence). There are 16 residues in the CDR3. Trimming shortened V by 4 bases and J by 3 bases, and 17 bases separated the two germline ends. The CDR3 loop reads CATSNGPSRGTDTQYF. As DNA, the CDR3 is TGTGCCACCAGCAACGGACCATCCCGTGGGACAGATACGCAGTATTTT.

In regard to this clone: The identical CDR3 is also encoded by other nucleotide sequences in the sample. This chain uses TRBV18 with TRBJ1-1, with D unclear. Trimming removed 3 bases from V and 3 bases from J, with 11 bases in between. CDR3 length: 14 residues. CDR1 is KGHSH, CDR2 LQKENI, per germline. The CDR3 is CASSPRTGDTEAFF. The CDR3 DNA is TGTGCCAGCTCACCCAGGACGGGAGACACTGAAGCTTTCTTT.

The chain joins TRBV7-9 to TRBJ1-2, with no clear D. With 7 bases removed from V and 8 bases from J, the gap between germline ends came to 23 bases. The CDR3 is made up of 15 amino acids. Germline CDR1 SEHNR, CDR2 FQNEAQ (reference sequence). CDR3 sequence (DNA): TGTGCCAGCACCCAACACCCCCAATCGCCAGAGGGCTACACCTTC. Translated: CASTQHPQSPEGYTF. Variable domain in full (rest from reference TRBV7-9 and TRBJ1-2): DTGVSQNPRHKITKRGQNVTFRCDPISEHNRLYWYRQTLGQGPEFLTYFQNEAQLEKSRLLSDRFSAERPKGSFSTLEIQRTEQGDSAMYLCASTQHPQSPEGYTFGSGTRLTVV.

CDR3 region: CAISDQGLGTGDGYTF. The CDR3 coding sequence is TGTGCCATCAGTGATCAGGGTTTGGGGACAGGGGATGGCTACACCTTC. The chain employs TRBV10-3 and TRBJ1-2; 10 bases are shared with TRBD1. Germline loops: CDR1 ENHRY, CDR2 SYGVKD. CDR3 length: 16 amino acids. V shed 3 bases and J 6 bases; nucleotides not matched to a gene: 10.

This clone appeared a few times. The rearrangement links TRBV19 to TRBJ2-5; 9 positions match TRBD2. Trimming took 5 bases from V and 5 from J; bases not matched to a gene: 3. The CDR3 consists of 13 residues. Germline V gene sequence: CDR1 LNHDA, CDR2 SQIVND (reference sequence). The chain's CDR3 is CASSSSGVETQYF. CDR3 in DNA: TGTGCCAGTAGTTCTAGCGGGGTTGAGACCCAGTACTTC.

The rearrangement uses TRBV6-6 and TRBJ1-1; 8 nucleotides align to TRBD1. V was clipped by 5 bases and J by 1 base; unmatched bases: 9. Germline V gene lookup returns CDR1 MNHNY and CDR2 SVGAGI (reference sequence). The CDR3 has 16 residues. CDR3 coding DNA: TGTGCCAGCAGTCAATCCGGACAGGGATGGAACACTGAAGCTTTCTTT. Translated, it gives CASSQSGQGWNTEAFF.